This T cell receptor beta chain was obtained from a study of CXCR3-negative and CXCR3-positive naive CD8 T cells. General study results and limits: The TRB CDR3s that CXCR3-positive naive cells carried were more hydrophobic than those of CXCR3-negative naive cells.

The method, 5' RACE with UMI labels, was used to prepare the TRB cDNA libraries. TCRdb re-called the 5' RACE reads and shows each CDR3 protein once, DNA omitted. There are approximately 98,000 distinct CDR3 sequences in the sample, with 0.85% to 1.4% held by the top ten. A remark on this clonotype: Its cognate antigen is unknown.

The source material was naive CXCR3+ CD8+ T cells from blood. Subset defined: CD45RO-CCR7+CD27+CD95- naive CD8+ T cells expressing CXCR3 (TNR3+). The sequence came from a human donor in good health. Some clones in this sample may be carry-over from other donors' samples.

The CDR3 protein is CASSQDIGTTEAFF. This sequence joins TRBV4-3 and TRBJ1-1. The CDR3 loop spans 14 amino acids. In germline, CDR1 is LGHNA, CDR2 YSLEER.